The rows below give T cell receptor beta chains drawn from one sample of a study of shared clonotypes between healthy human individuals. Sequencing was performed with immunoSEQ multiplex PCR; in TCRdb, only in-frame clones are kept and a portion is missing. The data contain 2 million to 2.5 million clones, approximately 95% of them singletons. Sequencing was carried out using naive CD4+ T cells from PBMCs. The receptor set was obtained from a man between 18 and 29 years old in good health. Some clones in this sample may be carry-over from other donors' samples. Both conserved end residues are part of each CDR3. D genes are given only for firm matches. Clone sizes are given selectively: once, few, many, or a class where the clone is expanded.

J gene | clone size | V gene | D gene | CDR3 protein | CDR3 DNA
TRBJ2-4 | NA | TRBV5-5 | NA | CASSWVPGDIQYF | TGTGCCAGCAGCTGGGTCCCCGGGGACATTCAGTACTTC
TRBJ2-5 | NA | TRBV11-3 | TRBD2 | CASSPERETETQYF | TGTGCCAGCAGCCCCGAGCGGGAGACCGAGACCCAGTACTTC
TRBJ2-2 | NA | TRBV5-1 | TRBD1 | CASSWRQGSLAGELFF | TGCGCCAGCAGCTGGAGACAGGGAAGTTTGGCCGGGGAGCTGTTTTTT
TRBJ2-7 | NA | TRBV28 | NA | CASRAVYEQYF | TGTGCCAGCCGAGCGGTCTACGAGCAGTACTTC
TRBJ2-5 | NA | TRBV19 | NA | CASSSLLVKETQYF | TGTGCCAGTAGTTCTCTGCTGGTGAAGGAGACCCAGTACTTC
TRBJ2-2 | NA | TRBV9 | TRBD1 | CASSAQGAVGTGELFF | TGTGCCAGCAGCGCCCAGGGGGCGGTTGGTACCGGGGAGCTGTTTTTT
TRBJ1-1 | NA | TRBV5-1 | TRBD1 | CASSTGTGANTEAFF | TGCGCCAGCAGTACCGGGACAGGAGCGAACACTGAAGCTTTCTTT
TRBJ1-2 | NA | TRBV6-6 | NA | CASRTPWGYTF | TGTGCCAGCAGGACCCCGTGGGGCTACACCTTC
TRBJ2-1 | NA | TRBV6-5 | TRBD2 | CASSSGLAGDRGEQFF | TGTGCCAGCAGTTCCGGACTAGCGGGAGATCGCGGTGAGCAGTTCTTC
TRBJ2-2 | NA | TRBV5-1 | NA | CASSFPGELFF | TGCGCCAGCAGCTTTCCCGGGGAGCTGTTTTTT
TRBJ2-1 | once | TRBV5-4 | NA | CASSLERNYGGEQFF | TGTGCCAGCAGCTTGGAGCGGAATTACGGAGGTGAGCAGTTCTTC
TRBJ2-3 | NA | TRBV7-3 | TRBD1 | CASSFSSPGTGIGGTQYF | TGTGCCAGCAGCTTCTCAAGTCCCGGGACAGGGATTGGCGGTACGCAGTATTTT
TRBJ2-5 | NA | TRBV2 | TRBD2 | CASSGLLAGRETQYF | TGTGCCAGCAGTGGGTTGCTAGCGGGGAGGGAGACCCAGTACTTC
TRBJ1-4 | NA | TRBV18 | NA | CASSPLSGFDEKLFF | TGTGCCAGCTCACCTTTATCAGGATTCGATGAAAAACTGTTTTTT
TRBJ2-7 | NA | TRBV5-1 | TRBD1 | CASSLGTGGAYEQYF | TGCGCCAGCAGCCTGGGGACAGGGGGAGCCTACGAGCAGTACTTC
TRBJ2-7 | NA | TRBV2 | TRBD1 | CASRGPGQGSYEQYF | TGTGCCAGCAGGGGGCCCGGACAGGGGTCCTACGAGCAGTACTTC
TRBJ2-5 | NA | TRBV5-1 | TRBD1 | CASSSDRGTETQYF | TGCGCCAGCAGCTCGGACAGGGGGACGGAGACCCAGTACTTC
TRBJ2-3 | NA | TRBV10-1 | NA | CAAHSGNSPRESTQYF | TGCGCCGCCCACTCGGGCAACAGCCCAAGGGAGAGTACGCAGTATTTT
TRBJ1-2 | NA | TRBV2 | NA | CASRSANYGYTF | TGTGCCAGCAGGAGCGCTAACTATGGCTACACCTTC
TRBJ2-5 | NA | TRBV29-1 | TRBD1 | CSVFRDRGEQETQYF | TGCAGCGTTTTCCGGGACAGGGGGGAACAAGAGACCCAGTACTTC
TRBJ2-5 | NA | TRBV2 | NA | CASNNGLKETQYF | TGTGCCAGCAACAACGGACTAAAAGAGACCCAGTACTTC
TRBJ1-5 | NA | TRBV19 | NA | CASSILRGGQPQHF | TGTGCCAGTAGCATTTTGAGGGGAGGTCAGCCCCAGCATTTT
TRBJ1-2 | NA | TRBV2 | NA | CASSEGIYGYTF | TGTGCCAGCAGTGAAGGAATCTATGGCTACACCTTC
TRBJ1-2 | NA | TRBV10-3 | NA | CAISEDRLLGYTF | TGTGCCATCAGTGAGGACAGGCTCCTTGGCTACACCTTC
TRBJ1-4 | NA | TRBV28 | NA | CASGIGAGEKLFF | TGTGCCAGCGGGATCGGGGCGGGTGAAAAACTGTTTTTT
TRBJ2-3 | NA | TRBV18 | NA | CASSPRRGDTQYF | TGTGCCAGCTCACCCAGGAGGGGAGATACGCAGTATTTT
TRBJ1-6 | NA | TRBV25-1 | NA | CASLGWGENSPLHF | TGTGCCAGCTTAGGGTGGGGGGAAAATTCACCCCTCCACTTT
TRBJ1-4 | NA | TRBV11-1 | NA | CASSNSKGEKLFF | TGTGCCAGCAGCAATAGCAAGGGGGAAAAACTGTTTTTT
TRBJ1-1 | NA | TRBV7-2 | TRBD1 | CASSWGTVGTEAFF | TGTGCCAGCAGCTGGGGGACAGTAGGCACTGAAGCTTTCTTT
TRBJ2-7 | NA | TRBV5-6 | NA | CASSHFGRGQGSWEQYF | TGTGCCAGCAGCCATTTTGGAAGGGGCCAAGGCTCCTGGGAGCAGTACTTC
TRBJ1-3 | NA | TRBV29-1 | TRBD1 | CSVVRLYPTGGSGNTIYF | TGCAGCGTTGTAAGGCTCTACCCAACAGGGGGTTCTGGAAACACCATATATTTT
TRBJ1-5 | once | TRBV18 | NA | CASSRDGSNQPQHF | TGTGCCAGCTCCAGAGACGGTAGCAATCAGCCCCAGCATTTT
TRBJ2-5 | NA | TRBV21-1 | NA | CASSKVIQRETQYF | TGTGCCAGCAGCAAAGTCATACAGCGGGAGACCCAGTACTTC
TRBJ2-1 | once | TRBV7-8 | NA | CASSVYNEQFF | TGTGCCAGCAGCGTATACAATGAGCAGTTCTTC
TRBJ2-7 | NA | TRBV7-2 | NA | CASSPQVRAAPPYEQYF | TGTGCCAGCAGCCCTCAGGTTCGAGCGGCGCCGCCGTACGAGCAGTACTTC
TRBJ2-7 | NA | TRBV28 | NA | CASSPVVEGGYEQYF | TGTGCCAGCAGCCCCGTGGTGGAGGGGGGGTACGAGCAGTACTTC
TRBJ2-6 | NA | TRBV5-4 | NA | CASSFSSGANVLTF | TGTGCCAGCAGCTTCAGCTCTGGGGCCAACGTCCTGACTTTC
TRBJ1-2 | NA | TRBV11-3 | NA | CASSTNNGYTF | TGTGCCAGCAGCACAAACAACGGCTACACCTTC
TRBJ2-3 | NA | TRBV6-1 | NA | CASSRTALYF | TGTGCCAGCAGTCGGACCGCTTTGTATTTT
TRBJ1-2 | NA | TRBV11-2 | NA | CASSLEGPNYGYTF | TGTGCCAGCAGCTTAGAGGGGCCTAACTATGGCTACACCTTC
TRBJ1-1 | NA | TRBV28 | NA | CASGGAGNEAFF | TGTGCCAGCGGGGGGGCCGGTAATGAAGCTTTCTTT
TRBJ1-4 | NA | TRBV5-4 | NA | CASSSYATNEKLFF | TGTGCCAGCAGTTCCTATGCAACTAATGAAAAACTGTTTTTT
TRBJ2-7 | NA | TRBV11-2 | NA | CASSVGPPYEQYF | TGTGCCAGCAGCGTCGGGCCCCCCTACGAGCAGTACTTC
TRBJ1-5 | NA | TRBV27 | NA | CASSFGGGGGQPQHF | TGTGCCAGCAGTTTCGGAGGGGGAGGGGGGCAGCCCCAGCATTTT
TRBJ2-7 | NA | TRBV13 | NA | CASSTMTGSYEQYF | TGTGCCAGCAGCACTATGACGGGATCCTACGAGCAGTACTTC
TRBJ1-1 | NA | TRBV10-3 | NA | CAISESQNTEAFF | TGTGCCATCAGTGAGTCGCAGAACACTGAAGCTTTCTTT
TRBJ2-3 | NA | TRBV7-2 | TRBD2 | CASSPGVSSGRGSTDTQYF | TGTGCCAGCAGCCCGGGGGTATCTAGCGGGAGGGGTAGCACAGATACGCAGTATTTT